This T cell receptor (beta chain) comes out of a study of graft-versus-host responses after intestinal transplantation. Looking at the study overall: Once they had received anti-thymocyte globulin induction, all recipients took tacrolimus and steroids for three to four years. Study results and limitations: High graft-versus-host to host-versus-graft clonal ratios were found in allografts of patients who had graft-donor T cell macrochimerism. GvH clones turned up in recipient marrow; some had shown up first in ileum or blood. Early post-transplant HvG declines showed an association with peak circulating GvH clone levels.

The V gene end was trimmed by 8 bases and the J gene end by 9 bases; junction bases not matched to a gene: 4. Per germline, CDR1 MGHDK and CDR2 SYGVNS. CDR3 size: 11 residues. Repertoires were generated with immunoSEQ multiplex PCR, while TCRdb's copy carries only in-frame clones and drops some. This table holds 60,000 or so clones, around 90% found once. As to this clone: Its antigen is still unknown.

The starting material was PBMCs, obtained around 120 days after intestinal transplantation. The chain recombines TRBV25-1 with TRBJ2-1; 7 bases are shared with TRBD2. This sequence originates from a human patient who received an intestinal transplant, so some T cells may come from the graft donor. This CDR3 reads CASRLAFEQFF. The CDR3, as DNA: TGTGCCAGCCGACTAGCTTTTGAGCAGTTCTTC.